This TCR beta chain was retrieved from a study of graft-versus-host responses after intestinal transplantation. Libraries were prepared by immunoSEQ multiplex PCR; TCRdb keeps only in-frame clonotypes and omits some of them. The sample consists of almost 70,000 clones, roughly 92% of them appearing once. This CDR3 comprises 15 residues. Trimming at V came to 4 bases and at J to 3 bases, leaving 10 bases not matched to a gene. Looked up from germline, CDR1 is SGDLS and CDR2 is YYNGEE. The sample consisted of bone marrow, taken approximately 700 days after intestinal transplantation. The receptor comes from a human patient who received an intestinal transplant, so some T cells may come from the graft donor. The V and J genes are TRBV9 and TRBJ2-7, with TRBD1 identical over 7 bases. CDR3 loop: CASSLRDSGNYEQYF. CDR3 DNA sequence: TGTGCCAGCAGCCTCCGGGACAGCGGTAACTACGAGCAGTACTTC.